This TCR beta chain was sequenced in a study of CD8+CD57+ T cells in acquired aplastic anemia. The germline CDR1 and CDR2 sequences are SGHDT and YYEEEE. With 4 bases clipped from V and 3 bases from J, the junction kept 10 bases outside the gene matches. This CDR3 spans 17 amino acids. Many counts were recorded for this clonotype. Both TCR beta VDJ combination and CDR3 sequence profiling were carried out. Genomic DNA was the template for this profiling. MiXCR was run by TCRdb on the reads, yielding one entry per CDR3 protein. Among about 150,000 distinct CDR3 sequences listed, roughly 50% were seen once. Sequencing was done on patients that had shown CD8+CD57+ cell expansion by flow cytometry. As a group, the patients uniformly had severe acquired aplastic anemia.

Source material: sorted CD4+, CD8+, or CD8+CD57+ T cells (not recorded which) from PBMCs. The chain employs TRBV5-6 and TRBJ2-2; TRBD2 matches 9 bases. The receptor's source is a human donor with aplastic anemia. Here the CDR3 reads CASSQGLAGTDTGELFF. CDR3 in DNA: TGTGCCAGCAGCCAGGGGCTAGCGGGGACAGACACCGGGGAGCTGTTTTTT.